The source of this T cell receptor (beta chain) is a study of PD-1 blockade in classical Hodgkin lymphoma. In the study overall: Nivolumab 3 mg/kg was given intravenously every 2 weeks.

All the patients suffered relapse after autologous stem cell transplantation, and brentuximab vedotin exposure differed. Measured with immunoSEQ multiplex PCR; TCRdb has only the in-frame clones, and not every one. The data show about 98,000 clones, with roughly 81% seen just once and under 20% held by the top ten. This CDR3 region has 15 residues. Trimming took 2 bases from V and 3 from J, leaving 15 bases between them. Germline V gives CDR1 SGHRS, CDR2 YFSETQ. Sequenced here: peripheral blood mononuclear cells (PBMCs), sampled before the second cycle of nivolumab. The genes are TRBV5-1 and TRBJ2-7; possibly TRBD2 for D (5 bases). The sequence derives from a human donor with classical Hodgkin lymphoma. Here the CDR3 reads CASSFNAGRGYEQYF. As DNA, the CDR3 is TGCGCCAGCAGCTTTAACGCGGGTCGAGGCTACGAGCAGTACTTC. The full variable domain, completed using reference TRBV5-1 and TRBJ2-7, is KAGVTQTPRYLIKTRGQQVTLSCSPISGHRSVSWYQQTPGQGLQFLFEYFSETQRNKGNFPGRFSGRQFSNSRSEMNVSTLELGDSALYLCASSFNAGRGYEQYFGPGTRLTVT.